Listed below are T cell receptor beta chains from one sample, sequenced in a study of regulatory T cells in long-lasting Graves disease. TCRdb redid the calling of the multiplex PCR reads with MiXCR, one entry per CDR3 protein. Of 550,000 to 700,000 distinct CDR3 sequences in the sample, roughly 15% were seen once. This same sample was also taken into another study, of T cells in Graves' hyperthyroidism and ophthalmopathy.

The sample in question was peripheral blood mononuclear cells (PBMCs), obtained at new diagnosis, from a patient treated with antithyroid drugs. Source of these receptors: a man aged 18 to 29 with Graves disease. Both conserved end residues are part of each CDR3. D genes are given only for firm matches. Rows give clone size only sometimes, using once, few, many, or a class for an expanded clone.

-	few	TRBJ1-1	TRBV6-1	CASGPRGGVNTEAFF	TGTGCCAGCGGACCCCGTGGGGGGGTCAACACTGAAGCTTTCTTT
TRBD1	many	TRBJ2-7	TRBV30	CAWIRTGEASYEQYF	TGTGCCTGGATCCGGACAGGGGAGGCCAGCTACGAGCAGTACTTC
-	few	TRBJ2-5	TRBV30	CAWEGETQYF	TGTGCCTGGGAGGGGGAGACCCAGTACTTC
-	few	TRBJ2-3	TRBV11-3	CASSFRAGSPDTQYF	TGTGCCAGCAGCTTCAGGGCCGGGAGTCCAGATACGCAGTATTTT
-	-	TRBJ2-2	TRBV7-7	CASGASNTGELFF	TGTGCTAGCGGTGCTTCCAACACCGGGGAGCTGTTTTTT
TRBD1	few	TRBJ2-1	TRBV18	CASSPRGQGYDEQFF	TGTGCCAGCTCACCACGGGGACAGGGTTACGATGAGCAGTTCTTC
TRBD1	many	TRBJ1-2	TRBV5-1	CASAMDRGPYGYTF	TGCGCCAGCGCTATGGACAGGGGGCCCTATGGCTACACCTTC
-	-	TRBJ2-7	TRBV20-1	CSASRGARTYEQYF	TGCAGTGCTAGTCGGGGAGCCAGAACCTACGAGCAGTACTTC
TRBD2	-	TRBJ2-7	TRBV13	CASSLRAGTSYEQYF	TGTGCCAGCAGCTTAAGAGCGGGAACGTCCTACGAGCAGTACTTC
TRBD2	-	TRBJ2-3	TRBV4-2	CASSQEQAGITDTQYF	TGTGCCAGCAGCCAAGAACAAGCGGGAATCACAGATACGCAGTATTTT
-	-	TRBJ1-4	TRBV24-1	CATSEGSAEKLFF	TGTGCCACCAGTGAGGGGTCCGCGGAAAAACTGTTTTTT
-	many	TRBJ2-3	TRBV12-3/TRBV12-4	CASSQTGNTQYF	TGTGCCAGCAGTCAGACGGGAAATACGCAGTATTTT
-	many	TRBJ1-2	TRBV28	CASRKTGYGYTF	TGTGCCAGCAGAAAGACAGGCTATGGCTACACCTTC
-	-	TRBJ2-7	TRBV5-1	CASSLAAGGPGEQYF	TGCGCCAGCAGCTTGGCGGCAGGGGGGCCCGGGGAGCAGTACTTC
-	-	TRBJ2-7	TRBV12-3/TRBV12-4	CASSPPRDGTYEQYF	TGTGCCAGCAGCCCTCCTCGGGACGGCACCTACGAGCAGTACTTC
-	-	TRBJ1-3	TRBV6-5	CASSYSPPDYGNTIYF	TGTGCCAGCAGTTACAGCCCCCCCGACTACGGGAACACCATATATTTT
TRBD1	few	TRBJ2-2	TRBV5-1	CASSLARQGSGELFF	TGCGCCAGCAGCTTGGCCCGACAGGGCTCCGGGGAGCTGTTTTTT
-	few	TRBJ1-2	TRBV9	CASSPPGGTGGYGYTF	TGTGCCAGCAGCCCACCTGGGGGGACGGGGGGCTATGGCTACACCTTC
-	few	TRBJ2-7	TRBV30	CAWARDTQYEQYF	TGTGCCTGGGCCAGGGACACCCAATACGAGCAGTACTTC
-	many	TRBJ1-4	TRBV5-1	CASSPSTNEKLFF	TGCGCCAGCAGCCCGTCAACTAATGAAAAACTGTTTTTT
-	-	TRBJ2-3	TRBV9	CASSVAGITTDTQYF	TGTGCCAGCAGCGTAGCCGGGATTACCACAGATACGCAGTATTTT
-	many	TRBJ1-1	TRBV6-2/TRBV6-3	CASSDLRRTEAFF	TGTGCCAGCAGTGATCTCCGCAGGACTGAAGCTTTCTTT
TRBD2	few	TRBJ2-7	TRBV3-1	CASSQVTSASTYEQYF	TGTGCCAGCAGCCAAGTCACTAGCGCGAGTACCTACGAGCAGTACTTC
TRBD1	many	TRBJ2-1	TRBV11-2	CASSLSSGGPYNEQFF	TGTGCCAGCAGCTTATCTTCAGGGGGACCCTACAATGAGCAGTTCTTC
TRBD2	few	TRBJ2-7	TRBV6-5	CASSYSKGSGSPYEQYF	TGTGCCAGCAGTTACTCGAAAGGTAGCGGGAGTCCCTACGAGCAGTACTTC
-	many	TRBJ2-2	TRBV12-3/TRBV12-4	CASSWGYTGELFF	TGTGCCAGCAGTTGGGGGTACACCGGGGAGCTGTTTTTT
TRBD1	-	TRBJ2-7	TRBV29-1	CSVAGGTLSYEQYF	TGCAGCGTTGCAGGGGGCACTCTCTCCTACGAGCAGTACTTC
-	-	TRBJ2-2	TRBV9	CASSVGGATGELFF	TGTGCCAGCAGCGTAGGGGGGGCCACCGGGGAGCTGTTTTTT
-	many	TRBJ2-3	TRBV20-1	CSAREGGWVDTQYF	TGCAGTGCTAGAGAGGGCGGATGGGTAGATACGCAGTATTTT
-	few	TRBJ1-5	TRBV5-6	CASSLAGGGSNQPQHF	TGTGCCAGCAGCTTGGCCGGGGGGGGAAGCAATCAGCCCCAGCATTTT
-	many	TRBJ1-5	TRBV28	CASSYGMGNNQPQHF	TGTGCCAGCAGTTACGGTATGGGCAACAATCAGCCCCAGCATTTT
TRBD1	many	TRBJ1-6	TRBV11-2	CASSLERTGWGPLHF	TGTGCCAGCAGCTTAGAGCGGACAGGCTGGGGACCCCTCCACTTT
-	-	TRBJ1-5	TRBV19	CASSLPGGGNQPQHF	TGTGCCAGTAGTCTCCCAGGTGGGGGCAATCAGCCCCAGCATTTT
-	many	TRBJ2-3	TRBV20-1	CSARMGGSSTDTQYF	TGCAGTGCTAGGATGGGTGGGAGCAGCACAGATACGCAGTATTTT
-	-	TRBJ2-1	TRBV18	CASSPGADEQFF	TGTGCCAGCTCACCAGGCGCAGACGAGCAGTTCTTC
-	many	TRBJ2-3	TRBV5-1	CASSHTSTDTQYF	TGCGCCAGCAGTCACACTAGCACAGATACGCAGTATTTT